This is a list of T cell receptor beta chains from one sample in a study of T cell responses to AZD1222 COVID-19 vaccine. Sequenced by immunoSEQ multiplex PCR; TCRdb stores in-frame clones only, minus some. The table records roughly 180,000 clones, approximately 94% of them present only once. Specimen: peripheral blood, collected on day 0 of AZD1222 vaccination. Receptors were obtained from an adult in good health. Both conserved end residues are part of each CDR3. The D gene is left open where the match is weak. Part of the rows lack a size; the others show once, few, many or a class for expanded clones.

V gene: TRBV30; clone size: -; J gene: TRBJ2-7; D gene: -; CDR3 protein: CAGSVSYEQYF; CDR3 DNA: TGTGCCGGAAGTGTCTCCTACGAGCAGTACTTC
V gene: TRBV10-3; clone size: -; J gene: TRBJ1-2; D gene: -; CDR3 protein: CAIKEGSNYGYTF; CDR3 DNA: TGTGCCATCAAGGAAGGTTCTAACTATGGCTACACCTTC
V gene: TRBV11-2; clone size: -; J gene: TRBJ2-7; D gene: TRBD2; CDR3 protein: CASGTLRGDEQYF; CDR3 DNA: TGTGCCAGCGGAACCCTTCGGGGGGACGAGCAGTACTTC
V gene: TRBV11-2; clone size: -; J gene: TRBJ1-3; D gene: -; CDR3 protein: CASSLDLGSSGNTIYF; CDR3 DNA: TGTGCCAGCAGCTTAGATTTGGGAAGCTCTGGAAACACCATATATTTT
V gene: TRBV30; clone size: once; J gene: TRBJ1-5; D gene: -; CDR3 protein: CAWSIGGTSNQPQHF; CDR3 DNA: TGTGCCTGGAGTATTGGCGGCACCAGCAATCAGCCCCAGCATTTT
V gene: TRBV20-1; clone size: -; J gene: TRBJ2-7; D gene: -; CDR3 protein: CTGLFRYEQYF; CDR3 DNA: TGTACGGGCCTATTCAGGTACGAGCAGTACTTC
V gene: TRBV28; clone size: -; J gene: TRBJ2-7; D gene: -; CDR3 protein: CASSSGLRLKYEQYF; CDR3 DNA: TGTGCCAGCAGTAGTGGTTTGAGATTGAAATACGAGCAGTACTTC
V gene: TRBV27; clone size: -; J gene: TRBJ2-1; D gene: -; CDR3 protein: CASSSGSGVYNEQFF; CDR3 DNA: TGTGCCAGCAGCTCAGGGTCCGGGGTCTACAATGAGCAGTTCTTC
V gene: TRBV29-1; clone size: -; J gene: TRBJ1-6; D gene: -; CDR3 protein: CSVMMGLGNSPLHF; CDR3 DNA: TGCAGCGTTATGATGGGGCTCGGTAATTCACCCCTCCACTTT
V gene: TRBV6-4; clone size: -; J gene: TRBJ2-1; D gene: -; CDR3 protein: CASSDSSREQFF; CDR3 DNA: TGTGCCAGCAGTGACTCTTCCAGGGAGCAGTTCTTC
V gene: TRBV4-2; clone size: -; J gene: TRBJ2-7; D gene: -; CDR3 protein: CASSQVQDRTYEQYF; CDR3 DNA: TGTGCCAGCAGCCAAGTCCAGGACAGAACCTACGAGCAGTACTTC
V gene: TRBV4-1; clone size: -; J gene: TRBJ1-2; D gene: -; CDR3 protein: CASSQVAGANYGYTF; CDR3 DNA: TGCGCCAGCAGCCAGGTGGCCGGGGCTAACTATGGCTACACCTTC
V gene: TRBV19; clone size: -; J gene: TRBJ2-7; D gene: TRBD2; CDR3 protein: CASSSGTSLHEQYF; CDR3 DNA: TGTGCCAGTAGTTCCGGGACTAGCCTCCACGAGCAGTACTTC
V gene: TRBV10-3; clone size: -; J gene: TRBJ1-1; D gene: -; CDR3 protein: CAISGVWNTEAFF; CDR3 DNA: TGTGCCATCAGTGGTGTTTGGAACACTGAAGCTTTCTTT
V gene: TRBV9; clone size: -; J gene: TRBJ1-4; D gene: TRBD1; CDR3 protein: CASSVDRGPNEKLFF; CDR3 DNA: TGTGCCAGCAGCGTAGACAGGGGGCCTAATGAAAAACTGTTTTTT
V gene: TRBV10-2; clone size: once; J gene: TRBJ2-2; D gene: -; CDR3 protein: CASSVPGTGELFF; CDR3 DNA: TGCGCCAGCAGTGTCCCAGGGACCGGGGAGCTGTTTTTT
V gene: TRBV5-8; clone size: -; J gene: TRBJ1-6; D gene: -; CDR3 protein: CASSLTAFERSPLHF; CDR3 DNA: TGTGCCAGCAGCTTGACCGCCTTTGAGCGATCACCCCTCCACTTT
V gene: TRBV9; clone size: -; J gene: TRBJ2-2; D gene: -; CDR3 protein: CASSVRPNTGELFF; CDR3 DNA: TGTGCCAGCAGCGTCCGTCCGAACACCGGGGAGCTGTTTTTT
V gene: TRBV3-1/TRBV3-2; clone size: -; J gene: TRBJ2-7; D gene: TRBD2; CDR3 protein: CASSRGLGTSGIRSYEQYF; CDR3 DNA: TGTGCCAGCAGCCGCGGACTTGGGACTAGCGGGATCCGCTCCTACGAGCAGTACTTC
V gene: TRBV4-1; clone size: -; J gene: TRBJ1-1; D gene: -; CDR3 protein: CASSQDWQGRTEAFF; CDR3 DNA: TGCGCCAGCAGCCAAGATTGGCAGGGGCGAACTGAAGCTTTCTTT
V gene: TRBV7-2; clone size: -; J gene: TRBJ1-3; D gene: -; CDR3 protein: CASSFHRAGNTIYF; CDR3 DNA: TGTGCCAGCAGCTTTCACAGGGCTGGAAACACCATATATTTT
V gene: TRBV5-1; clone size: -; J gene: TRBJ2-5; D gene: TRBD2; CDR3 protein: CASSSAGGETQYF; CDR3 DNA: TGCGCCAGCAGCTCCGCCGGGGGGGAGACCCAGTACTTC
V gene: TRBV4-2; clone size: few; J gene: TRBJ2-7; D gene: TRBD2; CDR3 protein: CASSQETSGSYEQYF; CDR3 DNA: TGTGCCAGCAGCCAAGAGACTAGCGGGAGTTACGAGCAGTACTTC
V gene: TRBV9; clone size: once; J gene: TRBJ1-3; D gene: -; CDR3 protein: CASSVGGTLSSGNTIYF; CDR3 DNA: TGTGCCAGCAGCGTAGGTGGGACACTTAGCTCTGGAAACACCATATATTTT